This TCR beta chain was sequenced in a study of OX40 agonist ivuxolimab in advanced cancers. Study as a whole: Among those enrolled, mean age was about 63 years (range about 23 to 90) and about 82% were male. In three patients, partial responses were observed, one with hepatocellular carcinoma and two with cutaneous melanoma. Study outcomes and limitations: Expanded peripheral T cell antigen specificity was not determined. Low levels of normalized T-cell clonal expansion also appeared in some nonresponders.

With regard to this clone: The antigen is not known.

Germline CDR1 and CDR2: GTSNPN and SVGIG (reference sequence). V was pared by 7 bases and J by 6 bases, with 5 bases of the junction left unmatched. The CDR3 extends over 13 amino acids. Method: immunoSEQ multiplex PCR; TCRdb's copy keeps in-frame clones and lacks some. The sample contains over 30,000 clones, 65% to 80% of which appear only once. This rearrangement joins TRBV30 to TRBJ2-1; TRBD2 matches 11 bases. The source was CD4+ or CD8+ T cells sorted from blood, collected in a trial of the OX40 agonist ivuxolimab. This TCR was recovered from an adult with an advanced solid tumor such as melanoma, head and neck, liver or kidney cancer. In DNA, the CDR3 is TGTGCCTTACGACTAGCGGGGTTCAATGAGCAGTTCTTC. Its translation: CALRLAGFNEQFF.